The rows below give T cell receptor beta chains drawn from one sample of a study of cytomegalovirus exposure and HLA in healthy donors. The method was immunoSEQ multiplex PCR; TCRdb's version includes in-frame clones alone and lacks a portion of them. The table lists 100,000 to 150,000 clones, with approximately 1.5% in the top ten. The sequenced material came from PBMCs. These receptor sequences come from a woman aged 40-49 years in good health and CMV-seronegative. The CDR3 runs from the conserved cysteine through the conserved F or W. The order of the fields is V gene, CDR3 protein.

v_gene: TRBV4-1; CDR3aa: CASSQDLGARNQPQHF
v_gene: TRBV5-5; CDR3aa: CASSLGTGWGPQHF
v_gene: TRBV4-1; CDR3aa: CASSHQHPRFYGYTF
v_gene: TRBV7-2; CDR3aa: CASSQKSPGADVLTF
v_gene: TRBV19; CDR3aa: CASRRPDSGTEAFF
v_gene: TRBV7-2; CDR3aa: CASSRGGRGDTQYF
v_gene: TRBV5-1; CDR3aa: CASSLDRPNTGELFF
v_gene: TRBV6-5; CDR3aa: CASRPRRRDWDIQYF
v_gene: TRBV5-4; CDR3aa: CASSFGLADTDTQYF
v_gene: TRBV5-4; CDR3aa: CASSVSGSVYSEQFF
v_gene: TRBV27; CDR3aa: CASSLPGQGGIRYGYTF
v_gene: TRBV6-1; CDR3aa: CASSYSLEAFF
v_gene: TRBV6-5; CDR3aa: CASPLGGGNTIYF
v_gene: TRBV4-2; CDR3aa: CASSQKAGMSSYNSPLHF
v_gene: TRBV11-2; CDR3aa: CASSLLRGNTEAFF
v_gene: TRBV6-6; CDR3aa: CASSYSNGGALDTQYF
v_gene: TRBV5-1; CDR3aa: CASSLVAGTSYEQYF
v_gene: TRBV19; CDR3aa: CASSMVGQGNTGELFF
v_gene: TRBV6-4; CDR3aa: CASIETEAFF
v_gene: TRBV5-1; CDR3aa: CASSPSTPSSYNSPLHF
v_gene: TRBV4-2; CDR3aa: CASSQDRSRGYTDTQYF
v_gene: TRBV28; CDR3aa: CASSLLRGSGNTIYF
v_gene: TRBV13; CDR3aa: CASSLRQGASGNTIYF
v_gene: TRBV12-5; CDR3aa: CASAFGPKQYF
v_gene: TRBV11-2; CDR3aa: CASSLGRTDSSFF
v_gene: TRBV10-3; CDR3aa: CAISESGGLNTGELFF
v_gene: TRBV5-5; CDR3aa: CASSSTGITGELFF
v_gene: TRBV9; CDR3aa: CASTRGEGGPRFSYNEQFF
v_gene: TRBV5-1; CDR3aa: CASSSLTDTQYF
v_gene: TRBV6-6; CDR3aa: CASSYGAASTYEQYF
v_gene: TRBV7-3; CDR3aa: CASSSLLAGGRETQYF
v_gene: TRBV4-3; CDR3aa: CASSLRTGSTDTQYF
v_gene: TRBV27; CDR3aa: CASSSTSGGSTDTQYF
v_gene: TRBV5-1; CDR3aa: CASSLTGGGGNQPQHF
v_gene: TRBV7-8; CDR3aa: CASSSAVRGDTQYF
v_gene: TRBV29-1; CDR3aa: CSVVDGGSTDTQYF
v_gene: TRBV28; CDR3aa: CASSIHKSSEAFF
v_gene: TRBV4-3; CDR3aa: CASSQGWGQGMNEQFF
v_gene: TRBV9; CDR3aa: CASSVDGVLYNEQFF